This T cell receptor beta chain is from a study of T cell responses to AZD1222 COVID-19 vaccine. Study-wide results and caveats: Baseline seropositivity occurred in only a handful of AZD1222 recipients.

A remark on this clone: The antigen is unknown.

This CDR3 has 17 amino acids. V was cut by 0 bases and J by 3 bases, with 16 bases left in between. Per the germline V gene, CDR1 is LGHNA and CDR2 is YSLEER. The method was immunoSEQ multiplex PCR; TCRdb's version includes in-frame clones alone and lacks a portion of them. The sample has around 110,000 clones; about 90% are singletons. Material: peripheral blood, obtained on day 0 of AZD1222 vaccination. The chain employs TRBV4-3 and TRBJ2-3; possibly TRBD2 for D (7 bases). This TCR was recovered from an adult in good health. The CDR3 nucleotides read TGCGCCAGCAGCCAAGATTCACCGGGGGGCGGTACAGATACGCAGTATTTT. This translates into CASSQDSPGGGTDTQYF.